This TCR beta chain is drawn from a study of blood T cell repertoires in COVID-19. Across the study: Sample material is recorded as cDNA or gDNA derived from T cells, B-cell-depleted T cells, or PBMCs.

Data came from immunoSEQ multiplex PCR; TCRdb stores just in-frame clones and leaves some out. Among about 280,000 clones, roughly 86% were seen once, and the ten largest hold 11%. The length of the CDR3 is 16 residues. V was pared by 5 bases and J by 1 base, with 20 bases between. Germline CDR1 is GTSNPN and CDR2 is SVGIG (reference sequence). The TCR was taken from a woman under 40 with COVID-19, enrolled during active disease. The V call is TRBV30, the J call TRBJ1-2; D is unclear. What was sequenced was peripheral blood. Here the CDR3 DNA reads TGTGCCTGGCTCCGCTCCCGCGCGGGAGGTAACTATGGCTACACCTTC. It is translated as CAWLRSRAGGNYGYTF.